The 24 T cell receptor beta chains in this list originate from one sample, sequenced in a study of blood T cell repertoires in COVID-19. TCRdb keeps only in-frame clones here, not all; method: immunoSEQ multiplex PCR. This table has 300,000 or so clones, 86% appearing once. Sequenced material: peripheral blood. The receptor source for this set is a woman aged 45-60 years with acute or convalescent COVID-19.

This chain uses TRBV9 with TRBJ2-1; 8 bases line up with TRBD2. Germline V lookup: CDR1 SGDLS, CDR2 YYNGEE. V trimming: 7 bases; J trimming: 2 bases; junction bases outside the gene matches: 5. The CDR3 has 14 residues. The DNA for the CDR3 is TGTGCCAGCTCCAGCGGGAGAGCCTACAATGAGCAGTTCTTC. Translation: CASSSGRAYNEQFF. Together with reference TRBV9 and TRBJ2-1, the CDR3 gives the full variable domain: DSGVTQTPKHLITATGQRVTLRCSPRSGDLSVYWYQQSLDQGLQFLIQYYNGEERAKGNILERFSAQQFPDLHSELNLSSLELGDSALYFCASSSGRAYNEQFFGPGTRLTVL.

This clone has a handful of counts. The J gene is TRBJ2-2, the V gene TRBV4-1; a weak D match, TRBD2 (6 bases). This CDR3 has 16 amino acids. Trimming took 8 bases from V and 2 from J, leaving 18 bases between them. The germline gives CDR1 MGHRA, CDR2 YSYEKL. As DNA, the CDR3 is TGCGCCAGCTCCCCTGAGGGAGGTTCCAACACCGGGGAGCTGTTTTTT. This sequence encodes CASSPEGGSNTGELFF.

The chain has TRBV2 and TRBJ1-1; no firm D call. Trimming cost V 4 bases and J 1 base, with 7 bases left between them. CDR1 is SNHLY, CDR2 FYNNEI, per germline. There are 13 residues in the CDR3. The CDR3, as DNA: TGTGCCAGCAGTGGCAGGAAGAACACTGAAGCTTTCTTT. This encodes CASSGRKNTEAFF.

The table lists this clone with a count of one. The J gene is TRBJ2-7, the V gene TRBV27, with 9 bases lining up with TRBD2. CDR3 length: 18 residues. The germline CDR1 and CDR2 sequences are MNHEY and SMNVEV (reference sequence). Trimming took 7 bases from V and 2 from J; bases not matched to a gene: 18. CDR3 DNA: TGTGCCAGCACCCTCCGGGGCGGGGCGGGAGGGCCCACCTACGAGCAGTACTTC. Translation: CASTLRGGAGGPTYEQYF.

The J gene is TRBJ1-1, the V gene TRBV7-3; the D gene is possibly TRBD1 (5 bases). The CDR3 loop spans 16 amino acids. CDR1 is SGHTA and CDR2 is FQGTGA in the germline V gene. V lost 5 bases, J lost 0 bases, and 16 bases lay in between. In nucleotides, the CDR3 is TGTGCCAGCAGCGACCAACGGAGGGGCCTGAACACTGAAGCTTTCTTT. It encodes CASSDQRRGLNTEAFF.

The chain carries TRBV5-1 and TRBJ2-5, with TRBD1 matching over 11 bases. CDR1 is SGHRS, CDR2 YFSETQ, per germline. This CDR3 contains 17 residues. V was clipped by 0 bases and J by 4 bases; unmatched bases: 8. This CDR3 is CASSLAVLDRGRETQYF. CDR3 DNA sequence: TGCGCCAGCAGCTTGGCGGTATTGGACAGGGGGCGAGAGACCCAGTACTTC.

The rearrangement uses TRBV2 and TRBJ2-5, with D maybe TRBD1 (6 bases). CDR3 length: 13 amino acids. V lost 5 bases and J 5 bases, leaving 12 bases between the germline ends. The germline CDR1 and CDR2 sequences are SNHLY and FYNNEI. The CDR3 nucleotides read TGTGCCAGCAGTACGGACAGAGGGGAGACCCAGTACTTC. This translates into CASSTDRGETQYF.

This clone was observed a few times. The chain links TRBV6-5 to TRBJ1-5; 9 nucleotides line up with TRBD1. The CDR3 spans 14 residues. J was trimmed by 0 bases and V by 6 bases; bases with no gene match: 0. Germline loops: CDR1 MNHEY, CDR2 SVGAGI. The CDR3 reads CASRQGASNQPQHF. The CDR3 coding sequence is TGTGCCAGCAGACAGGGGGCTAGCAATCAGCCCCAGCATTTT.

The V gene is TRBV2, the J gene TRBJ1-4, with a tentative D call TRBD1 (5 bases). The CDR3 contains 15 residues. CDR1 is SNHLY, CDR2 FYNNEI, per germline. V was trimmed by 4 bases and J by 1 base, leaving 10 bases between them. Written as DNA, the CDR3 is TGTGCCAGCAGTGCTCGACAGATAACTAATGAAAAACTGTTTTTT. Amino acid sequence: CASSARQITNEKLFF.

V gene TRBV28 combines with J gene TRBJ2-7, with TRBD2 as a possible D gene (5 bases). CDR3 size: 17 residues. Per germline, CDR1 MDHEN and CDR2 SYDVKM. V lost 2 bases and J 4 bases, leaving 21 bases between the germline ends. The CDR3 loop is CASSLSGLGKGFYEQYF. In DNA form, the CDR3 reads TGTGCCAGCAGTTTAAGCGGTCTCGGGAAGGGCTTTTACGAGCAGTACTTC.

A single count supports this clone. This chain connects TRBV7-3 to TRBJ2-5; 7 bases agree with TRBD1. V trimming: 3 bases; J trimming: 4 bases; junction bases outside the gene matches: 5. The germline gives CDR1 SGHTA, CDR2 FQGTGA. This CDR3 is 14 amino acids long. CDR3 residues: CASSFLGGLETQYF. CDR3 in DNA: TGTGCCAGCAGCTTTCTAGGGGGCCTAGAGACCCAGTACTTC.

In nucleotides, the CDR3 is TGTGCCAGCAGCCCGGACAGGGGCAATCAGCCCCAGCATTTT. Its translation is CASSPDRGNQPQHF. The chain combines TRBV7-8 with TRBJ1-5, with 8 bases aligning to TRBD1. Germline CDR1 reads SGHVS; CDR2 reads FQNEAQ. J lost 2 bases, V lost 5 bases, and 2 bases had no gene match. There are 14 residues in the CDR3.

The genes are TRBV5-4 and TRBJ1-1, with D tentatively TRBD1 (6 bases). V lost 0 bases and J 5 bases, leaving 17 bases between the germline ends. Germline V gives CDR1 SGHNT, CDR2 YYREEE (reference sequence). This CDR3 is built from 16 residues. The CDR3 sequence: CASSLENQGRGTEAFF. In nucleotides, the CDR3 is TGTGCCAGCAGCTTGGAAAATCAGGGTAGGGGGACTGAAGCTTTCTTT.

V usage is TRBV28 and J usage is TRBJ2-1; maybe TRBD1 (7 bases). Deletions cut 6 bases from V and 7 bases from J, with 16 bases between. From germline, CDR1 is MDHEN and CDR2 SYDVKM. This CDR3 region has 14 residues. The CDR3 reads CASSRFRGANEQFF. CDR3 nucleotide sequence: TGTGCCAGCAGCCGATTCAGGGGGGCAAATGAGCAGTTCTTC.

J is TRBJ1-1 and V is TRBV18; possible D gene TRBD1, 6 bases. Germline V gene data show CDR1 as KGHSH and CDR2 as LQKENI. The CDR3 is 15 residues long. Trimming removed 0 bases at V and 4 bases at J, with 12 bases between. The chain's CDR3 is CASSPPQGWATEAFF. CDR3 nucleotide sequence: TGTGCCAGCTCACCACCTCAGGGGTGGGCCACTGAAGCTTTCTTT.

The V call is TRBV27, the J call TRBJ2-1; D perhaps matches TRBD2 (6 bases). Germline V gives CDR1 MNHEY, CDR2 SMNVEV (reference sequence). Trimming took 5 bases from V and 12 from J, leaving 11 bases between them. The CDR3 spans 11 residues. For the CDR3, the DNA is TGTGCCAGCAGTGCTGGGGGGACGCAGTTCTTC. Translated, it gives CASSAGGTQFF.

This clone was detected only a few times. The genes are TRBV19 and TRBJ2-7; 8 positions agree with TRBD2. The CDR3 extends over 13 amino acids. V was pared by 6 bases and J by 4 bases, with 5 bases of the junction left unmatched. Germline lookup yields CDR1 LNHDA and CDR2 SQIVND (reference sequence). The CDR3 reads CASSGRAWYEQYF. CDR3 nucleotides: TGTGCCAGTAGCGGGAGGGCCTGGTACGAGCAGTACTTC.

This CDR3 is CASSVGLLNEQFF. CDR3 bases: TGTGCCAGCAGCGTAGGCCTATTAAATGAGCAGTTCTTC. The gene calls are TRBV9 and TRBJ2-1; no clear D. The V gene's germline CDR1 is SGDLS and CDR2 YYNGEE. V was trimmed by 0 bases and J by 7 bases, leaving 8 bases between them. This CDR3 is 13 amino acids long.

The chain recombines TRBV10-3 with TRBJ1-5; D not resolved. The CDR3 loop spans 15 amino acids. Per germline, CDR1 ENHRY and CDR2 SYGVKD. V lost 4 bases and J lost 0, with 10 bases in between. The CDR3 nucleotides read TGTGCCATCAGTGGCTCAGAATCTAGCAATCAGCCCCAGCATTTT. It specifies CAISGSESSNQPQHF.

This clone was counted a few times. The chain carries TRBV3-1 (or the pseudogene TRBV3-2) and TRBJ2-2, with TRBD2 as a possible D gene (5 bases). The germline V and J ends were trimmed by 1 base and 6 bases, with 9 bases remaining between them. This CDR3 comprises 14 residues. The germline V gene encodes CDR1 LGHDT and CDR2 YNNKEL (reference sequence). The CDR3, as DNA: TGTGCCAGCAGCCAAGGTGCGGGCGCCGGGGAGCTGTTTTTT. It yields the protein CASSQGAGAGELFF.

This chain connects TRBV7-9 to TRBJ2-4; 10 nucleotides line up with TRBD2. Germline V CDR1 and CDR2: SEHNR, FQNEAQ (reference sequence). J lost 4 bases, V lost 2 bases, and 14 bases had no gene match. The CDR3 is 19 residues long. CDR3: CASSLYGSSGSKGKNIQYF. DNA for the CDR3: TGTGCCAGCAGCTTATACGGGTCTAGCGGGAGTAAGGGGAAAAACATTCAGTACTTC.

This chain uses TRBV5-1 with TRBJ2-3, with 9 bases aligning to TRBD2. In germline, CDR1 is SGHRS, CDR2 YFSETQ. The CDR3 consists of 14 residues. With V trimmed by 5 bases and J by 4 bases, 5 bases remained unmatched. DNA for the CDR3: TGCGCCAGCAGTCGGACTAGCGACGCAGATACGCAGTATTTT. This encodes CASSRTSDADTQYF.

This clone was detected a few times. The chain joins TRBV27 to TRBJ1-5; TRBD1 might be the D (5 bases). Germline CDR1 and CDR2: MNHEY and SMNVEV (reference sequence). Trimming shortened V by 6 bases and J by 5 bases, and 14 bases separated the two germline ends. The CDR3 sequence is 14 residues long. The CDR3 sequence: CASRGGPQDQPQHF. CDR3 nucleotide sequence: TGTGCCAGCAGGGGGGGACCCCAGGATCAGCCCCAGCATTTT.

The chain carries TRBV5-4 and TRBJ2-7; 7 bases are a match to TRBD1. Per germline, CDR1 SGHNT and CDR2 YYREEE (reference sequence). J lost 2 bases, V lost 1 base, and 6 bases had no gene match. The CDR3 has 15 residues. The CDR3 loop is CASSLIGGYAYEQYF. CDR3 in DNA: TGTGCCAGCAGCTTGATAGGGGGCTACGCCTACGAGCAGTACTTC.